These 32 T cell receptor beta chains were sequenced from one sample in a study of blood T cell repertoires in COVID-19. Only in-frame clones appear in the TCRdb table, and some are missing; sequencing was by immunoSEQ multiplex PCR. Seen here are some 150,000 clones, roughly 86% observed once, and the top ten hold about 6.5%. Specimen: peripheral blood. Every receptor here comes from a woman aged 80 or over in a cohort sampled during active or convalescent COVID-19.

The chain links TRBV6-5 to TRBJ1-1; D gene unclear. Trimming removed 6 bases from V and 2 bases from J, with 10 bases in between. From germline, CDR1 is MNHEY and CDR2 SVGAGI. This CDR3 is built from 13 residues. CDR3 residues: CASRMTTNTEAFF. CDR3 DNA: TGTGCCAGCAGGATGACAACTAACACTGAAGCTTTCTTT.

The rearrangement links TRBV5-1 to TRBJ2-4, with D tentatively TRBD2 (5 bases). The CDR3 has 13 residues. In germline, CDR1 is SGHRS, CDR2 YFSETQ. Trimming shortened V by 0 bases and J by 15 bases, and 16 bases separated the two germline ends. CDR3 region: CASSLAEGEVRYF. The CDR3 nucleotides are TGCGCCAGCAGCTTGGCCGAGGGCGAGGTGAGGTACTTC.

The chain employs TRBV5-1 and TRBJ2-2; 9 bases map to TRBD1. The V segment lost 4 bases and the J segment 4 bases; nucleotides outside the gene matches: 5. Germline values: CDR1 SGHRS, CDR2 YFSETQ. This CDR3 has 15 amino acids. The CDR3 DNA reads as TGCGCCAGCAGCCGGCCGGGACAGGGCACCGGGGAGCTGTTTTTT. It encodes CASSRPGQGTGELFF.

The V call is TRBV29-1, the J call TRBJ1-1; TRBD1 is a possible D gene (5 bases). This CDR3 region has 14 residues. Trimming shortened V by 0 bases and J by 5 bases, and 13 bases separated the two germline ends. Germline assignment: CDR1 SQVTM and CDR2 ANQGSEA. The DNA for the CDR3 is TGCAGCGTTGAAGATCTTCTACAGGTGACTGAAGCTTTCTTT. Its protein product is CSVEDLLQVTEAFF.

The CDR3 bases are TGTGCCATCAGCACCGGACGGGCGGGGGATTCACCCCTCCACTTT. Residues: CAISTGRAGDSPLHF. The V call is TRBV10-3, the J call TRBJ1-6, with a tentative D call TRBD1 (5 bases). The CDR3 loop spans 15 amino acids. Per germline, CDR1 ENHRY and CDR2 SYGVKD. Trimming cost V 6 bases and J 8 bases, with 17 bases left between them.

V gene TRBV3-1 (or the pseudogene TRBV3-2) combines with J gene TRBJ2-1; 8 bases align to TRBD2. Germline lookup yields CDR1 LGHDT and CDR2 YNNKEL (reference sequence). V lost 4 bases and J lost 7; bases outside the gene matches: 12. CDR3 length equals 16 residues. As DNA, the CDR3 is TGTGCCAGCAGCCCCATATCGGGGGGGGGCCGGAATGAGCAGTTCTTC. Translation: CASSPISGGGRNEQFF.

V usage is TRBV6-1 and J usage is TRBJ1-4, with D perhaps TRBD1 (6 bases). This CDR3 has 16 residues. Deletions cut 3 bases from V and 4 bases from J, with 15 bases between. The germline gives CDR1 MNHNS, CDR2 SASEGT. CDR3 DNA sequence: TGTGCCAGCAGTGATAACCACAGGGTCGGTAATGAAAAACTGTTTTTT. Translation gives CASSDNHRVGNEKLFF.

The rearrangement joins TRBV5-1 to TRBJ1-2, with D perhaps matching TRBD1 (5 bases). CDR1 and CDR2 from the germline V gene are SGHRS and YFSETQ. This CDR3 is 17 amino acids long. V was cut by 0 bases and J by 2 bases, with 17 bases left in between. The CDR3 DNA follows: TGCGCCAGCAGCTTGGGCCCGACGACAGCCCGAAACTATGGCTACACCTTC. This codes for CASSLGPTTARNYGYTF. The full variable domain, rest sourced from reference TRBV5-1 and TRBJ1-2, is KAGVTQTPRYLIKTRGQQVTLSCSPISGHRSVSWYQQTPGQGLQFLFEYFSETQRNKGNFPGRFSGRQFSNSRSEMNVSTLELGDSALYLCASSLGPTTARNYGYTFGSGTRLTVV.

The chain employs TRBV10-1 and TRBJ1-1; D is unresolved. Germline assignment: CDR1 WNHNN and CDR2 SYGVQD (reference sequence). V lost 7 bases and J 0 bases, leaving 12 bases between the germline ends. The CDR3 totals 14 residues. In DNA, the CDR3 is TGCGCCAGCACCGCCGGCGGGGTGAACACTGAAGCTTTCTTT. Its protein is CASTAGGVNTEAFF.

This sequence joins TRBV18 and TRBJ1-2, with D perhaps matching TRBD1 (5 bases). Per germline, CDR1 KGHSH and CDR2 LQKENI. The V end lost 6 bases, the J end lost 2 bases, and 10 bases lay between the germline ends. This CDR3 comprises 13 residues. Here the CDR3 reads CASSGRQNYGYTF. CDR3 coding DNA: TGTGCCAGCTCCGGGAGACAGAACTATGGCTACACCTTC.

This chain links TRBV11-2 with TRBJ1-1; no firm D call. Trimming stripped 0 bases from V and 5 bases from J, with 10 bases between. The CDR3 is 14 residues long. CDR1 is SGHAT, CDR2 FQNNGV, per germline. The CDR3 bases are TGTGCCAGCAGCTTAGAGGCAGGATGGACTGAAGCTTTCTTT. It codes for CASSLEAGWTEAFF.

This clone was observed a handful of times. The V call is TRBV6-5, the J call TRBJ1-4; 10 nucleotides align to TRBD1. Germline V CDR1 and CDR2: MNHEY, SVGAGI. The CDR3 spans 14 residues. J gave up 9 bases and V 6 bases, and 7 bases lay outside the gene matches. CDR3 nucleotide sequence: TGTGCCAGCAGCACGGGGGACAGGGGTAAAAAACTGTTTTTT. It is translated as CASSTGDRGKKLFF.

V gene TRBV2 combines with J gene TRBJ1-1, with 10 bases that match TRBD1. Germline values: CDR1 SNHLY, CDR2 FYNNEI. The junction had 5 bases not matched to a gene; V was cut back by 7 bases and J by 3 bases. The CDR3 has 14 residues. The CDR3, as DNA: TGTGCCAGCACCAGGGACAGGGGAGACACTGAAGCTTTCTTT. Protein sequence: CASTRDRGDTEAFF.

The chain employs TRBV7-2 and TRBJ1-4, with a tentative D call TRBD1 (5 bases). The CDR3 extends over 14 amino acids. V was cut by 1 base and J by 3 bases, with 6 bases left in between. Germline CDR1 is SGHTA and CDR2 is FQGNSA. CDR3 region: CASSLGGANEKLFF. The CDR3 DNA is TGTGCCAGCAGCTTAGGGGGGGCTAATGAAAAACTGTTTTTT.

The rearrangement links TRBV7-2 to TRBJ2-3; 7 bases map to TRBD2. Germline V CDR1 and CDR2: SGHTA, FQGNSA. With V trimmed by 1 base and J by 5 bases, 6 bases remained unmatched. CDR3 size: 15 residues. The CDR3 DNA reads as TGTGCCAGCAGCTTAGGGGGGGGGATAGTAGATACGCAGTATTTT. It yields the protein CASSLGGGIVDTQYF. Variable domain in full (rest from reference TRBV7-2 and TRBJ2-3): GAGVSQSPSNKVTEKGKDVELRCDPISGHTALYWYRQSLGQGLEFLIYFQGNSAPDKSGLPSDRFSAERTGGSVSTLTIQRTQQEDSAVYLCASSLGGGIVDTQYFGPGTRLTVL.

The V call is TRBV18, the J call TRBJ1-2; 8 bases match TRBD1. CDR1 and CDR2 (germline): KGHSH, LQKENI. The length of the CDR3 is 13 residues. V shed 3 bases, J shed 6 bases, and the junction held 3 bases outside the gene matches. CDR3 DNA sequence: TGTGCCAGCTCACCTGACAGGGGAAATGGCTACACCTTC. Translating gives CASSPDRGNGYTF.

The chain combines TRBV18 with TRBJ1-4, with 9 bases identical to TRBD1. V was pared by 3 bases and J by 8 bases, with 13 bases of the junction left unmatched. The CDR3 extends over 17 amino acids. Looked up from germline, CDR1 is KGHSH and CDR2 is LQKENI. CDR3 in amino acids: CASSPWTGVITGEKLFF. For the CDR3, the DNA is TGTGCCAGCTCACCGTGGACAGGGGTCATAACCGGAGAAAAACTGTTTTTT.

The chain carries TRBV3-1 (or the pseudogene TRBV3-2) and TRBJ2-7; D gene unclear. Between the trimmed V and J ends, which lost 1 base and 6 bases, there was a span of 4 bases. This CDR3 is 11 amino acids long. CDR1 is LGHDT, CDR2 YNNKEL, per germline (reference sequence). The CDR3 sequence is CASSQGAEQYF. The DNA for the CDR3 is TGTGCCAGCAGCCAAGGAGCCGAGCAGTACTTC.

This clone was seen only once. V and J are TRBV11-3 and TRBJ1-4; TRBD1 matches 9 bases. The CDR3 runs 14 residues. The trim removed 8 bases at V and 6 bases at J, leaving 7 bases unmatched. CDR1 is SGHNT, CDR2 YENEEA, per germline. CDR3 sequence: CASQRGQGYEKLFF. Here the CDR3 DNA reads TGTGCCAGCCAGCGGGGACAGGGTTATGAAAAACTGTTTTTT.

The chain is built from TRBV5-1 and TRBJ2-1; maybe TRBD2 (9 bases). CDR1 and CDR2 from the germline V gene are SGHRS and YFSETQ. The CDR3 runs to 13 residues. V was clipped by 6 bases and J by 9 bases, with 16 bases between them. CDR3 in amino acids: CASNPSGTGEQFF. DNA for the CDR3: TGCGCCAGCAACCCTAGCGGGACAGGTGAGCAGTTCTTC.

This clone occurred once. The gene calls are TRBV15 and TRBJ1-2; a weak D match, TRBD1 (5 bases). This CDR3 region has 13 residues. CDR1 is LNHNV and CDR2 is YYDKDF in the germline V gene (reference sequence). The V end was cut by 5 bases, the J end by 2 bases, with 9 bases between. Written as DNA, the CDR3 is TGTGCCACCAGCCCTGACAGAAACTATGGCTACACCTTC. This gives the protein CATSPDRNYGYTF.

This clone was found once. The chain links TRBV28 to TRBJ2-7, with D maybe TRBD1 (7 bases). Per the germline V gene, CDR1 is MDHEN and CDR2 is SYDVKM. The CDR3 loop spans 15 amino acids. Deletions cut 2 bases from V and 2 bases from J, with 13 bases between. CDR3 DNA sequence: TGTGCCAGCAGTTTAGGAGGGGGCATGACCTACGAGCAGTACTTC. Translated: CASSLGGGMTYEQYF.

The CDR3 region is CASGLSPVQTQYF. The CDR3 nucleotides are TGTGCTAGTGGTTTGTCCCCGGTTCAGACCCAGTACTTC. This chain joins TRBV12-5 and TRBJ2-5; no clear D gene. Germline V gene sequence: CDR1 LGHNT, CDR2 FRNRAP. The length of the CDR3 is 13 residues. Trimming shortened V by 2 bases and J by 6 bases, and 10 bases separated the two germline ends. The whole variable domain, filled in from reference TRBV12-5 and TRBJ2-5, reads DARVTQTPRHKVTEMGQEVTMRCQPILGHNTVFWYRQTMMQGLELLAYFRNRAPLDDSGMPKDRFSAEMPDATLATLKIQPSEPRDSAVYFCASGLSPVQTQYFGPGTRLLVL.

The CDR3 nucleotides read TGCGCCAGCAAGGACAGCTCTGGAAACACCATATATTTT. Its translation: CASKDSSGNTIYF. The V gene is TRBV5-1, the J gene TRBJ1-3; D might be TRBD1 (6 bases). This CDR3 contains 13 residues. Per germline, CDR1 SGHRS and CDR2 YFSETQ. Trimming pared 6 bases from V and 0 bases from J, leaving 7 bases between.

This chain joins TRBV5-4 and TRBJ2-7, with a possible D match to TRBD1 (6 bases). Germline V gene data show CDR1 as SGHNT and CDR2 as YYREEE (reference sequence). This CDR3 has 13 residues. The V end lost 6 bases, the J end lost 0 bases, and 10 bases lay between the germline ends. The CDR3 loop is CASNDRLSYEQYF. CDR3 bases: TGTGCCAGCAATGACAGGCTCTCCTACGAGCAGTACTTC. Looking up the rest from reference TRBV5-4 and TRBJ2-7 gives the full variable domain: ETGVTQSPTHLIKTRGQQVTLRCSSQSGHNTVSWYQQALGQGPQFIFQYYREEENGRGNFPPRFSGLQFPNYSSELNVNALELDDSALYLCASNDRLSYEQYFGPGTRLTVT.

This clone appeared a single time. The rearrangement links TRBV2 to TRBJ2-5, with TRBD2 matching over 9 bases. V lost 6 bases, J lost 3 bases, and 5 bases stayed unmatched. The CDR3 sequence is 14 residues long. The germline V gene has CDR1 SNHLY and CDR2 FYNNEI. CDR3 sequence (DNA): TGTGCCAGCAGAACCTCTAGCGGGGAAGAGACCCAGTACTTC. Residues: CASRTSSGEETQYF.

DNA for the CDR3: TGTGCCAGCTCACCCCCGGCGGGAGGGCTACGTGAGCAGTACGTC. Its translation is CASSPPAGGLREQYV. This chain joins TRBV18 and TRBJ2-7, with 9 bases aligning to TRBD2. The CDR3 is 15 amino acids. Germline trimming cut 3 bases from V and 7 bases from J; bases unmatched to any gene: 10. Germline V lookup: CDR1 KGHSH, CDR2 LQKENI.

Note on this clone: Other DNA variants within this sample encode the same CDR3. The CDR3 sequence: CASSYSQSGANVLTF. Written as DNA, the CDR3 is TGTGCCAGCAGTTACTCACAATCTGGGGCCAACGTCCTGACTTTC. This sequence joins TRBV6-5 and TRBJ2-6, with D unresolved. Per the germline V gene, CDR1 is MNHEY and CDR2 is SVGAGI. The CDR3 runs 15 residues. Trimming took 0 bases from V and 1 from J, leaving 4 bases between them.

This clone appeared once. The chain carries TRBV6-2 or TRBV6-3 and TRBJ1-1; the match to TRBD1 covers 8 bases. V was pared by 0 bases and J by 6 bases, with 6 bases of the junction left unmatched. From germline, CDR1 is MNHEY and CDR2 SVGEGT. The CDR3 is 15 residues long. The CDR3 region has the DNA TGTGCCAGCAGTTACTCTTCGGACAGGGTGGCTGAAGCTTTCTTT. Its translation is CASSYSSDRVAEAFF.

V is TRBV15 and J is TRBJ1-1; 7 bases map to TRBD1. CDR1 LNHNV and CDR2 YYDKDF come from the germline V gene (reference sequence). Trimming took 2 bases from V and 8 from J; bases not matched to a gene: 11. The CDR3 sequence is 15 residues long. Written as DNA, the CDR3 is TGTGCCACCAGCAGAACTATTGAGACAGGGTACGAAGCTTTCTTT. Encoded protein: CATSRTIETGYEAFF.

The chain uses TRBV18 and TRBJ2-7, with TRBD1 matching 7 bases. The germline V gene encodes CDR1 KGHSH and CDR2 LQKENI. Unmatched junction bases numbered 6, after V lost 3 bases and J lost 1 base. The CDR3 has 15 amino acids. The CDR3 DNA reads TGTGCCAGCTCACCCGGAACAGGGGAGTCCTACGAGCAGTACTTC. Amino acid sequence: CASSPGTGESYEQYF.

This clone occurred a few times. V usage is TRBV5-1 and J usage is TRBJ1-1; a weak D match, TRBD1 (6 bases). Germline values: CDR1 SGHRS, CDR2 YFSETQ. The CDR3 runs 14 residues. Trimming left V 2 bases short and J 1 base short, with 9 bases between. The CDR3 sequence is CASSLGQTNTEAFF. In DNA, the CDR3 is TGCGCCAGCAGCTTAGGACAGACGAACACTGAAGCTTTCTTT.